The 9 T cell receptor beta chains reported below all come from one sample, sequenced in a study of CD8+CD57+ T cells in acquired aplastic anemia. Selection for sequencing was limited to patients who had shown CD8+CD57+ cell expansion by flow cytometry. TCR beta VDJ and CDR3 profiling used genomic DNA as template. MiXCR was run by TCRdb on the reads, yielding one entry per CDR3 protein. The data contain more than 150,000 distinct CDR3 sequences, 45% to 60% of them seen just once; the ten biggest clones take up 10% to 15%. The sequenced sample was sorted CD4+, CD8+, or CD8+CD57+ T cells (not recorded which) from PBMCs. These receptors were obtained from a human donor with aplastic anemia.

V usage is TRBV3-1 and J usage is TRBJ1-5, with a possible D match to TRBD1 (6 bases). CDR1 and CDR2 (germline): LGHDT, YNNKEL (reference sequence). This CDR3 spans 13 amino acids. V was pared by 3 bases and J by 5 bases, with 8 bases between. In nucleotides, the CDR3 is TGTGCCAGCAGCCAGGGGGGCGATCAGCCCCAGCATTTT. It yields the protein CASSQGGDQPQHF.

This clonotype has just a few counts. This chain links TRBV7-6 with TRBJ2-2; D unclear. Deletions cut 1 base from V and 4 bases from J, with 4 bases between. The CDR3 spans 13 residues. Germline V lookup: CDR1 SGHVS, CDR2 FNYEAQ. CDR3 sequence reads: CASSLGGTGELFF. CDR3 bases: TGTGCCAGCAGCTTAGGCGGCACCGGGGAGCTGTTTTTT.

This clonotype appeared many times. DNA for the CDR3: TGCAGTGCCATTATCCCAGGGTTCGGCGACAATCAGCCCCAGCATTTT. The encoded protein is CSAIIPGFGDNQPQHF. This chain uses TRBV20-1 with TRBJ1-5, with D perhaps TRBD1 (5 bases). Trimming removed 6 bases from V and 3 bases from J, with 21 bases in between. Per germline, CDR1 DFQATT and CDR2 SNEGSKA (reference sequence). This CDR3 has 16 residues.

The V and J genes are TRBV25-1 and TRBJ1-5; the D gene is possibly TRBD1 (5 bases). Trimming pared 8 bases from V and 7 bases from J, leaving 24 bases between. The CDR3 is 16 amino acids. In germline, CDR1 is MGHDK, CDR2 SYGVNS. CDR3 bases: TGTGCCAGCTCCCCCTCCGACAGCGGGTATTGGCAGCCCCAGCATTTT. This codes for CASSPSDSGYWQPQHF.

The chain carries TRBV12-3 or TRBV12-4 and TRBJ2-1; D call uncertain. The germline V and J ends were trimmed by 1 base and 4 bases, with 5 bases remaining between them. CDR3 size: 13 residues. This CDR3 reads CASSLDLYNEQFF. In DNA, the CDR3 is TGTGCCAGCAGTTTAGACTTATACAATGAGCAGTTCTTC.

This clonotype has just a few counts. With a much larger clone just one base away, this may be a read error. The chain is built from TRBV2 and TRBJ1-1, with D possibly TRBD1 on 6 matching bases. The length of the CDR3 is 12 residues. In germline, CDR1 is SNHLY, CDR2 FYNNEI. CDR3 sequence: CASSWGGAVAFF. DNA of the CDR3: TGCGCCAGCAGCTGGGGGGGGGCTGTAGCTTTCTTT.

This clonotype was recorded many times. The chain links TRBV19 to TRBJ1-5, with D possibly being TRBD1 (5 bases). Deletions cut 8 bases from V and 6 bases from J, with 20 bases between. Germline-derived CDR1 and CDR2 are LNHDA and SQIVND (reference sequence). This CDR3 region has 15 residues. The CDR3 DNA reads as TGTGCCAGTGGGGCTCCCAGGGCTGGCATTCAGCCCCAGCATTTT. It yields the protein CASGAPRAGIQPQHF.

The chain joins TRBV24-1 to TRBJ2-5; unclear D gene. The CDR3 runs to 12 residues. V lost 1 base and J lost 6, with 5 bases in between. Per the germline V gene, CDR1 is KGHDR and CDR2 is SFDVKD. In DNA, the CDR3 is TGTGCCACCAGTGATTTTACGAAGACCCAGTACTTC. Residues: CATSDFTKTQYF.

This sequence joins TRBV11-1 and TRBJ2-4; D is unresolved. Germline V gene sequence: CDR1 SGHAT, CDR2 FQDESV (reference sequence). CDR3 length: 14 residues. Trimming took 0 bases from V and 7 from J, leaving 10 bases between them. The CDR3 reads CASSLADFGNIQYF. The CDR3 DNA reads TGTGCCAGCAGCTTAGCCGACTTCGGCAACATTCAGTACTTC.